The 20 T cell receptor beta chains below all came from one sample that was sequenced in a study of T-cell reconstitution after alpha-beta-depleted transplantation in children. A library of TCRbeta sequences, prepared with unique molecular identifiers, was generated. TCRdb itself ran the PCR reads through MiXCR, one entry per CDR3 protein. The sample shows 200,000 to 300,000 distinct CDR3 sequences, 20% to 30% of them seen only once. Sequences were derived from PBMCs, mostly from graft donor cells, sampled 360 days after TCRalphabeta/CD19-depleted stem cell transplant. The source of these receptors is a female patient aged 2 to 10 who had a stem cell transplant for congenital amegakaryocytic thrombocytopenia, so the T cells may come from the graft donor.

V is TRBV20-1 and J is TRBJ2-5, with a possible D match to TRBD1 (5 bases). Germline CDR1 is DFQATT and CDR2 is SNEGSKA (reference sequence). With 0 bases removed from V and 5 bases from J, the gap between germline ends came to 19 bases. The CDR3 spans 16 residues. CDR3: CSARDIIPGNSETQYF. CDR3 DNA sequence: TGCAGTGCTAGAGATATTATTCCAGGGAATTCCGAGACCCAGTACTTC.

This clonotype was counted only a few times. The V call is TRBV12-3 or TRBV12-4, the J call TRBJ2-1; 7 nucleotides align to TRBD1. With 2 bases clipped from V and 9 bases from J, the junction kept 4 bases outside the gene matches. The CDR3 runs to 13 residues. The chain's CDR3 is CASSLSGGSEQFF. CDR3 coding DNA: TGTGCCAGCAGTTTATCAGGGGGAAGTGAGCAGTTCTTC.

This clonotype showed up just once. The chain has TRBV5-6 and TRBJ2-7, with 8 bases lining up with TRBD2. CDR1 SGHDT and CDR2 YYEEEE come from the germline V gene. V was clipped by 0 bases and J by 2 bases; unmatched bases: 10. The CDR3 spans 17 residues. CDR3 sequence: CASSLGRSWRGAYEQYF. The CDR3 DNA is TGTGCCAGCAGCTTGGGAAGGTCTTGGCGGGGGGCCTACGAGCAGTACTTC.

V is TRBV29-1 and J is TRBJ2-1; TRBD2 agrees at 13 bases. Germline V gene lookup returns CDR1 SQVTM and CDR2 ANQGSEA. The trim removed 7 bases at V and 3 bases at J, leaving 6 bases unmatched. The CDR3 loop spans 15 amino acids. In DNA, the CDR3 is TGCAGCGCACGACTAGCGGGAGGCTACTACAATGAGCAGTTCTTC. It yields the protein CSARLAGGYYNEQFF.

This clonotype turned up a few times. V gene TRBV12-3 or TRBV12-4 combines with J gene TRBJ1-1, with 8 positions matching TRBD1. J was trimmed by 10 bases and V by 4 bases; bases with no gene match: 8. The CDR3 is 13 residues long. CDR3 sequence reads: CASSWGGQGRAFF. The CDR3 DNA sequence: TGTGCCAGCAGTTGGGGCGGACAGGGAAGAGCTTTCTTT.

The CDR3 loop is CASSVRQGLTEAFF. The CDR3 nucleotides read TGTGCCAGCAGTGTGCGGCAGGGCCTCACTGAAGCTTTCTTT. This chain links TRBV2 with TRBJ1-1; the D gene is possibly TRBD1 (5 bases). V gave up 4 bases and J gave up 4 bases, with 13 bases separating them. There are 14 residues in the CDR3. The germline V gene has CDR1 SNHLY and CDR2 FYNNEI.

The table lists this clonotype with a count of one. The V call is TRBV12-3 or TRBV12-4, the J call TRBJ1-4; 7 positions agree with TRBD1. The junction had 7 bases not matched to a gene; V was cut back by 8 bases and J by 4 bases. This CDR3 region has 14 residues. In nucleotides, the CDR3 is TGTGCCAGCCGGAGGGACAGCCATAATGAAAAACTGTTTTTT. As protein: CASRRDSHNEKLFF.

This chain joins TRBV20-1 and TRBJ2-7; 8 bases fit TRBD2. Germline CDR1 reads DFQATT; CDR2 reads SNEGSKA (reference sequence). The ends lost 6 bases at V and 6 bases at J; junction bases unmatched: 1. This CDR3 region has 10 residues. The CDR3 DNA is TGCAGTGCCGGGGGGGTCGAGCAGTACTTC. This translates into CSAGGVEQYF.

There are many counts of this clonotype. The gene calls are TRBV29-1 and TRBJ1-2, with 7 bases lining up with TRBD1. Looked up from germline, CDR1 is SQVTM and CDR2 is ANQGSEA. V gave up 7 bases and J gave up 6 bases; unmatched junction bases: 8. The CDR3 contains 12 residues. The CDR3 sequence: CSAGQVRDGYTF. Here the CDR3 DNA reads TGCAGCGCCGGACAGGTCCGGGATGGCTACACCTTC.

In its sample, this clonotype was seen a few times. This sequence joins TRBV11-1 and TRBJ2-1; 7 bases are shared with TRBD2. Germline CDR1 is SGHAT and CDR2 is FQDESV (reference sequence). Losses at the gene ends were 4 bases for V and 2 bases for J; bases not matched to a gene: 20. This CDR3 has 20 amino acids. The CDR3: CASSSFLSPSLAKTYNEQFF. The CDR3, as DNA: TGTGCCAGCAGCTCTTTCCTCTCACCCTCACTAGCGAAAACCTACAATGAGCAGTTCTTC.

This clonotype has ten or more counts. The chain employs TRBV18 and TRBJ1-1, with D possibly being TRBD1 (6 bases). Trimming cost V 3 bases and J 3 bases, with 14 bases left between them. Germline lookup yields CDR1 KGHSH and CDR2 LQKENI. The CDR3 is 15 residues long. The CDR3 region is CASSPHRALDTEAFF. The CDR3 region has the DNA TGTGCCAGCTCACCCCACAGGGCACTTGACACTGAAGCTTTCTTT.

There are a few counts of this clonotype. The V call is TRBV24-1, the J call TRBJ2-2; the D gene is possibly TRBD1 (7 bases). This CDR3 region has 14 residues. The V gene lost 4 bases and the J gene lost 7 bases, with 12 bases spanning the gap. The V gene's germline CDR1 is KGHDR and CDR2 SFDVKD. The CDR3 nucleotides are TGTGCCACCAGTGACCAGGGGGGATTCGGGGAGCTGTTTTTT. Its protein is CATSDQGGFGELFF.

The V gene is TRBV12-3 or TRBV12-4, the J gene TRBJ2-3; maybe TRBD2 (6 bases). CDR3 length: 15 residues. Trimming stripped 2 bases from V and 4 bases from J, with 13 bases between. Here the CDR3 DNA reads TGTGCCAGCAGTTTAACCGGGAGATCGGCAGATACGCAGTATTTT. This encodes CASSLTGRSADTQYF.

About this clonotype: An end of the junction differs from the germline gene, which may be a read error. This rearrangement joins TRBV20-1 to TRBJ2-3; the match to TRBD2 covers 9 bases. The V gene's germline CDR1 is DFQATT and CDR2 SNEGSKA (reference sequence). There are 16 residues in the CDR3. The CDR3 DNA follows: TGCGGTGCTAGAATGTCTAGCGGGGTTAGCACAGATACGCAGTATTTT. This encodes CGARMSSGVSTDTQYF.

This clonotype was recorded many times. The junction and the germline gene differ at one end; a read error may be behind it. V and J are TRBV29-1 and TRBJ1-1; possible D gene TRBD1, 6 bases. Looked up from germline, CDR1 is SQVTM and CDR2 is ANQGSEA. The CDR3 has 14 amino acids. The CDR3 protein is CSVEGGGSWTEAFF. The CDR3 bases are TGCAGCGTCGAAGGCGGGGGCAGTTGGACTGAAGCTTTCTTT.

The V call is TRBV14, the J call TRBJ2-7; TRBD1 matches at 10 bases. J lost 5 bases, V lost 5 bases, and 9 bases had no gene match. CDR3 length: 15 amino acids. Germline V gene sequence: CDR1 SGHDN, CDR2 FVKESK. The CDR3 sequence: CASSNTGTGADEQYF. CDR3 DNA: TGTGCCAGCAGCAACACCGGGACAGGGGCGGACGAGCAGTACTTC.

J is TRBJ2-4 and V is TRBV4-1; the D call may be TRBD1 or TRBD2 (5 bases each). The V end lost 4 bases, the J end lost 0 bases, and 7 bases lay between the germline ends. The CDR3 is made up of 14 amino acids. The germline CDR1 and CDR2 sequences are MGHRA and YSYEKL. CDR3 region: CASSLGTAKNIQYF. In DNA form, the CDR3 reads TGCGCCAGCAGCCTAGGGACAGCCAAAAACATTCAGTACTTC.

The DNA of the CDR3 is TGTGCCAGCAGTCACCAAGCGGGAACCGGGGAGCTGTTTTTT. This sequence encodes CASSHQAGTGELFF. The chain carries TRBV27 and TRBJ2-2, with 7 bases matching TRBD2. V lost 5 bases to trimming and J lost 5 bases; unmatched junction nucleotides: 5. The CDR3 has 14 amino acids. Germline V gene sequence: CDR1 MNHEY, CDR2 SMNVEV (reference sequence).

The rearrangement joins TRBV12-3 or TRBV12-4 to TRBJ2-1, with 11 bases lining up with TRBD2. The CDR3 runs 14 residues. V lost 4 bases to trimming and J lost 10 bases; unmatched junction nucleotides: 6. The CDR3 nucleotides are TGTGCCAGCAGTTATGCTAGCGGGAGGCGGGAGCAGTTCTTC. This codes for CASSYASGRREQFF.

V and J are TRBV5-6 and TRBJ2-3; TRBD1 aligns across 9 bases. This CDR3 is built from 17 residues. The V and J ends lost 2 bases and 2 bases, in that order; junction bases with no gene match: 9. Per the germline V gene, CDR1 is SGHDT and CDR2 is YYEEEE. CDR3: CASSFTSGTGLTDTQYF. CDR3 in DNA: TGTGCCAGCAGCTTTACGTCTGGGACAGGGCTCACAGATACGCAGTATTTT.